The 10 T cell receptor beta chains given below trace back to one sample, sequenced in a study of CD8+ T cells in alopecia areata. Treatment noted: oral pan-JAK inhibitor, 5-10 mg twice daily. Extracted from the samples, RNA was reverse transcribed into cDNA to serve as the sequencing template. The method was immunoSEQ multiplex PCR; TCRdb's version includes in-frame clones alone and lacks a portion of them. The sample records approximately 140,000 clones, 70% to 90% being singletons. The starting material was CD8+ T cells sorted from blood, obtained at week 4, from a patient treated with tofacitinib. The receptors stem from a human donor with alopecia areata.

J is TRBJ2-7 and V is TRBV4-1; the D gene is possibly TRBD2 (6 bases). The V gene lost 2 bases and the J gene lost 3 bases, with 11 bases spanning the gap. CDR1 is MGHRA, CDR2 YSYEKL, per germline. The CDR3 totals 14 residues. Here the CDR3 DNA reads TGCGCCAGCAGCCAAAACACGGGACTCTACGAGCAGTACTTC. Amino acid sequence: CASSQNTGLYEQYF.

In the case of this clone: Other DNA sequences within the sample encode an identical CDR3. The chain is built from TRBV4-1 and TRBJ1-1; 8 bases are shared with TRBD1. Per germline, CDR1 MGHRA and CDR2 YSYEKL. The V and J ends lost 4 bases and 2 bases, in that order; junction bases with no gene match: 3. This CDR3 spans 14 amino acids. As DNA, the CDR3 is TGCGCCAGCAGCCTAGGACAGGGCAACACTGAAGCTTTCTTT. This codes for CASSLGQGNTEAFF.

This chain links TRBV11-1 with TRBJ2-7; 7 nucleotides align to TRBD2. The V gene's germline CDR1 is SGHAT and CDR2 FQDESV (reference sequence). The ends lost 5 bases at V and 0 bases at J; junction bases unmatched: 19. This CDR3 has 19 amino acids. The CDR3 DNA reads TGTGCCAGCAGCGGCGCTGACAGCCTAGCGGAGGGACGCTCCTACGAGCAGTACTTC. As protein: CASSGADSLAEGRSYEQYF.

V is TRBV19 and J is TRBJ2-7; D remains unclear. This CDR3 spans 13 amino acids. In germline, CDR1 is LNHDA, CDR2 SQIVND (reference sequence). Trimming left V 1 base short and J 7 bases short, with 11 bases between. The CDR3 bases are TGTGCCAGTAGTATAGCCCTCATCGGGGAGCAGTACTTC. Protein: CASSIALIGEQYF.

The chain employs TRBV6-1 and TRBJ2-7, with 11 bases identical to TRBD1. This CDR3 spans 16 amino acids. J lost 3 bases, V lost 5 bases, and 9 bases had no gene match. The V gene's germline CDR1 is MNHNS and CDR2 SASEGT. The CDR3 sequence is CASSQGAGTGGYEQYF. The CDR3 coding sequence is TGTGCCAGCAGTCAAGGAGCCGGGACAGGGGGCTACGAGCAGTACTTC.

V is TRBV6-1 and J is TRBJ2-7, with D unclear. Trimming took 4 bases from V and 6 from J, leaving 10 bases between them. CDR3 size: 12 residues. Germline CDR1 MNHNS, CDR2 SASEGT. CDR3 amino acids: CASSGMMAEQYF. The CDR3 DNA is TGTGCCAGCAGTGGGATGATGGCCGAGCAGTACTTC.

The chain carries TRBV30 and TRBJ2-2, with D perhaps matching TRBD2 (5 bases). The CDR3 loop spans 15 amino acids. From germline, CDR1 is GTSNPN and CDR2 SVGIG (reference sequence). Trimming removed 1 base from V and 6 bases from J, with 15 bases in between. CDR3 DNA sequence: TGTGCCTGGAGTGATTTGCACAACGGGGCCGGGGAGCTGTTTTTT. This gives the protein CAWSDLHNGAGELFF. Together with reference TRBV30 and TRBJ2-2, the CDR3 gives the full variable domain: SQTIHQWPATLVQPVGSPLSLECTVEGTSNPNLYWYRQAAGRGLQLLFYSVGIGQISSEVPQNLSASRPQDRQFILSSKKLLLSDSGFYLCAWSDLHNGAGELFFGEGSRLTVL.

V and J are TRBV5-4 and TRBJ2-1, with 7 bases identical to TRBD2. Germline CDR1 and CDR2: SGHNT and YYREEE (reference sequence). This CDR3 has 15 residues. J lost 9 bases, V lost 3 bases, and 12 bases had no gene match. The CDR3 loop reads CASSYRGGSSIEQFF. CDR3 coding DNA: TGTGCCAGCAGCTACCGCGGGGGTAGTAGTATTGAGCAGTTCTTC.

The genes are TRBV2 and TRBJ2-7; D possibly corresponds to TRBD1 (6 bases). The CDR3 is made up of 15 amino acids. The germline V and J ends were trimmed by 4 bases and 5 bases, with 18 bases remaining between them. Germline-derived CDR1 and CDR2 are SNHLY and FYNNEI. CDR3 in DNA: TGTGCCAGCAGTGTATCAGGGGTGTTTATGGACGAGCAGTACTTC. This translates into CASSVSGVFMDEQYF.

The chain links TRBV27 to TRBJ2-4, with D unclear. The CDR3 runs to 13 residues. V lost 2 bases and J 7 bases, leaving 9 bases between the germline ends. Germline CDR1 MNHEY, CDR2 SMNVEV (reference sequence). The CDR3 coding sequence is TGTGCCAGCAGTTTAAGGCTTTTGAACATTCAGTACTTC. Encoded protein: CASSLRLLNIQYF.